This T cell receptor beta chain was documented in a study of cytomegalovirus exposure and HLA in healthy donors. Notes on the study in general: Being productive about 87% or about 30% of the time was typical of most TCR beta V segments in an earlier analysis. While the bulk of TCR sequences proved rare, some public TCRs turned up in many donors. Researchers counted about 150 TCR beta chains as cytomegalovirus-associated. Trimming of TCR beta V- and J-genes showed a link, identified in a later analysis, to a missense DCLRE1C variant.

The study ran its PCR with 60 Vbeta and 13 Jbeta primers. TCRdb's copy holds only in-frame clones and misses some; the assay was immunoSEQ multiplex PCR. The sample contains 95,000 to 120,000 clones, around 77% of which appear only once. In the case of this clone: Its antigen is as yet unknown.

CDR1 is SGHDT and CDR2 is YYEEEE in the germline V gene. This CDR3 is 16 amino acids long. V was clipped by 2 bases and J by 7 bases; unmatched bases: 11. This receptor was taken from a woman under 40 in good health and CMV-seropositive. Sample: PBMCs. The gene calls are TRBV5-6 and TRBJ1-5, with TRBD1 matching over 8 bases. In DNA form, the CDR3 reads TGTGCCAGCAGCTTTTTAGACAGGGGTAGGGAGCAGCCCCAGCATTTT. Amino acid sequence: CASSFLDRGREQPQHF.